This T cell receptor (beta chain) was captured in a study of T cell clonotyping in hematopoietic cell transplantation. General study findings and limits: Graft donor and pretransplant recipient Inverse Simpson Index values predicted broader posttransplant TCR diversity. Without cell sorting, CD4 versus CD8 contributions remain unresolved. Few recipient clonotypes overlapped donors; over 95% were de novo at given depth. Recipient TCR diversity dropped after transplant; expanded clonotypes rose from day 30 to 180.

Sequenced by immunoSEQ multiplex PCR; TCRdb stores in-frame clones only, minus some. The data show roughly 11,000 clones, 80% to 90% seen once. This clone was seen just once. Antigen unknown. V gave up 6 bases and J gave up 3 bases, with 12 bases separating them. The CDR3 contains 13 residues. Germline loops: CDR1 MNHEY, CDR2 SVGAGI. The clonotype comes from a human donor who either received an allogeneic hematopoietic cell transplant for a myeloid malignancy or was a related donor (not recorded which). Some clones in this sample may be carry-over from other donors' samples. The specimen sequenced was peripheral blood mononuclear cells. This rearrangement joins TRBV6-5 to TRBJ2-7; tentative D call: TRBD1 (6 bases). The CDR3 loop is CASSQGQYYEQYF. The CDR3 DNA is TGTGCCAGCAGCCAAGGACAGTACTACGAGCAGTACTTC.